The T cell receptor (beta chain) described here comes from a study of response to subunit inactivated influenza vaccine. Concerning this clonotype: The antigen is unknown.

Trimming cost V 2 bases and J 4 bases, with 15 bases left between them. In germline, CDR1 is SGHRS, CDR2 YFSETQ. The CDR3 loop spans 15 amino acids. TCRdb independently ran MiXCR on the RT-PCR reads; one entry per CDR3 protein. The table includes roughly 570,000 distinct CDR3 sequences, 12% to 15% detected once. Study observations and caveats: Authors suggested few new T cells are recruited by each seasonal influenza vaccination.

The chain uses TRBV5-1 and TRBJ1-2; D gene uncertain. This material consisted of PBMCs from blood, taken 11 to 12 days after vaccination. The origin of this receptor is a man in his fifties who received an inactivated influenza vaccine. Here the CDR3 DNA reads TGCGCCAGCAGCTTTGAGCATGTCCAATTCTATGGCTACACCTTC. It translates to CASSFEHVQFYGYTF. The whole variable domain, filled in from reference TRBV5-1 and TRBJ1-2, reads KAGVTQTPRYLIKTRGQQVTLSCSPISGHRSVSWYQQTPGQGLQFLFEYFSETQRNKGNFPGRFSGRQFSNSRSEMNVSTLELGDSALYLCASSFEHVQFYGYTFGSGTRLTVV.